The 32 T cell receptor beta chains below come from one sample, sequenced in a study of cytomegalovirus exposure and HLA in healthy donors (TCRdb year 2017). Preparation of the library involved the immunoSEQ multiplex PCR assay. For the multiplex PCR, a mixture combining 60 forward primers for TCR Vbeta segments and 13 reverse primers for TCR Jbeta segments was used. Entries here come from immuneACCESS through TCRdb and include only in-frame sequences with V and J called. Some clones fail to appear in such tables; in the studies checked, an unresolved V gene covers under half of the shortfall, and the cause of the remainder is unknown. Across this sample there are about 170,000 clones, with around 80% seen only once. The ten biggest clones cover 2.3% of the sample. The specimen sequenced was PBMCs. Source of these receptors: a woman aged 50 to 60 in good health and CMV-seronegative.

V gene TRBV5-8 combines with J gene TRBJ2-5; weak D call: TRBD2 (6 bases). The CDR3 loop spans 15 amino acids. V was clipped by 4 bases and J by 5 bases, with 18 bases between them. Looked up from germline, CDR1 is SGHTS and CDR2 is YDEGEE. As DNA, the CDR3 is TGTGCCAGCAGCCCATCTTGGGGGGAGGTCGAGACCCAGTACTTC. Protein: CASSPSWGEVETQYF.

A single count supports this clone. Relative to the germline gene, one junction end is altered; a read error may explain this. The CDR3 protein is CSSESVSYEQYF. CDR3 DNA sequence: TGTTCCAGCGAGAGTGTATCGTACGAGCAGTACTTC. The chain recombines TRBV7-9 with TRBJ2-7; D remains unclear. Germline V gene sequence: CDR1 SEHNR, CDR2 FQNEAQ (reference sequence). The CDR3 is made up of 12 amino acids.

As DNA, the CDR3 is TGTGCCAGCAGTTTGGGGGGGTGGGAGCAGTACTTC. Its translation: CASSLGGWEQYF. The chain carries TRBV28 and TRBJ2-7; 7 nucleotides align to TRBD2. This CDR3 has 12 amino acids. The V gene end was trimmed by 3 bases and the J gene end by 7 bases; junction bases not matched to a gene: 3. Per the germline V gene, CDR1 is MDHEN and CDR2 is SYDVKM.

The chain combines TRBV9 with TRBJ2-2; tentative D call: TRBD1 (6 bases). The germline V gene has CDR1 SGDLS and CDR2 YYNGEE. The CDR3 consists of 15 residues. Trimming left V 4 bases short and J 2 bases short, with 12 bases between. The CDR3 reads CASSYSGTNTGELFF. As DNA, the CDR3 is TGTGCCAGCAGCTATTCCGGGACAAACACCGGGGAGCTGTTTTTT.

There are a few counts of this clone. This chain joins TRBV5-6 and TRBJ2-5; weak D call: TRBD1 (7 bases). The DNA end lines up better with TRBJ2-7; the J call may be wrong. Per the germline V gene, CDR1 is SGHDT and CDR2 is YYEEEE. The CDR3 contains 13 residues. The CDR3 sequence: CASSLGQGGEQYF. CDR3 coding DNA: TGTGCCAGCAGCTTGGGGCAGGGGGGCGAGCAGTACTTC.

This chain uses TRBV11-2 with TRBJ2-5, with D possibly TRBD2 on 6 matching bases. The ends were cut back, 5 bases at V and 4 bases at J, with 17 bases in the middle. This CDR3 contains 15 residues. Germline V CDR1 and CDR2: SGHAT, FQNNGV. The chain's CDR3 is CASSHGRGKRETQYF. The CDR3, as DNA: TGTGCCAGCAGCCACGGACGGGGGAAAAGAGAGACCCAGTACTTC.

This rearrangement joins TRBV30 to TRBJ2-3, with a possible D match to TRBD2 (6 bases). Germline V gene lookup returns CDR1 GTSNPN and CDR2 SVGIG (reference sequence). CDR3 length: 13 residues. The V end lost 3 bases, the J end lost 3 bases, and 10 bases lay between the germline ends. The CDR3 loop is CAWSVGGTDTQYF. The DNA of the CDR3 is TGTGCCTGGAGCGTCGGGGGAACAGATACGCAGTATTTT.

With respect to this clone: One end of the junction varies from germline; a read error may be responsible. The chain carries TRBV7-4 and TRBJ2-3, with 10 bases lining up with TRBD2. CDR1 SGHVT and CDR2 SQSDAQ come from the germline V gene. The CDR3 loop spans 13 amino acids. The CDR3 sequence is CGRGTSDTDTQYF. Written as DNA, the CDR3 is TGCGGGCGGGGGACTAGCGACACAGATACGCAGTATTTT.

The rearrangement joins TRBV7-7 to TRBJ2-1, with 8 nucleotides matching TRBD2. V was pared by 5 bases and J by 0 bases, with 6 bases of the junction left unmatched. CDR3 size: 16 residues. The germline gives CDR1 SSHAT, CDR2 FNYEAQ (reference sequence). CDR3 DNA: TGTGCCAGCAGCCAAGAGCGGGGGAGCTCCTACAATGAGCAGTTCTTC. It encodes CASSQERGSSYNEQFF.

The CDR3: CASSLPGLAADTQYF. CDR3 sequence (DNA): TGTGCCAGCAGTTTACCGGGACTAGCGGCAGATACGCAGTATTTT. The chain couples TRBV28 to TRBJ2-3; 11 nucleotides match TRBD2. J was trimmed by 4 bases and V by 2 bases; bases with no gene match: 2. There are 15 residues in the CDR3. Germline V lookup: CDR1 MDHEN, CDR2 SYDVKM.

In this sample, this clone turned up once. The V call is TRBV2, the J call TRBJ2-3; 8 bases are a match to TRBD2. The CDR3 consists of 15 residues. CDR1 SNHLY and CDR2 FYNNEI come from the germline V gene. V dropped 11 bases and J dropped 0; count of bases not matched to a gene: 10. The CDR3 here is CAAPREGSSTDTQYF. The DNA for the CDR3 is TGTGCCGCCCCCCGGGAGGGATCTAGCACAGATACGCAGTATTTT.

V usage is TRBV5-6 and J usage is TRBJ2-3; perhaps TRBD1 as D (6 bases). The CDR3 covers 13 residues. The V and J ends lost 6 bases and 6 bases respectively, with 14 bases between them. Germline V CDR1 and CDR2: SGHDT, YYEEEE. CDR3: CASTQTGFDTQYF. The DNA for the CDR3 is TGTGCCAGCACCCAAACAGGGTTCGATACGCAGTATTTT.

In this sample, this clone turned up once. Written as DNA, the CDR3 is TGTGCCAGCAGTTATCGGGCCGGGACTTCGAACTACGAGCAGTACTTC. This codes for CASSYRAGTSNYEQYF. The chain has TRBV6-5 and TRBJ2-7; D is possibly TRBD2 (6 bases). CDR1 is MNHEY, CDR2 SVGAGI, per germline. This CDR3 contains 16 residues. Trimming stripped 3 bases from V and 3 bases from J, with 18 bases between.

The CDR3 loop is CASSLISGGDGELFF. The CDR3 nucleotides read TGTGCCAGCAGCTTGATTAGCGGGGGGGATGGGGAGCTGTTTTTT. This chain links TRBV5-4 with TRBJ2-2; TRBD2 matches 11 bases. The trim removed 1 base at V and 8 bases at J, leaving 4 bases unmatched. Germline V gives CDR1 SGHNT, CDR2 YYREEE (reference sequence). The CDR3 contains 15 residues.

This clone has a handful of counts. CDR3 sequence (DNA): TGTGCCAGCAGTTTAGTGCCTGCGGATACGCAGTATTTT. This gives the protein CASSLVPADTQYF. The chain couples TRBV27 to TRBJ2-3; D gene unclear. The CDR3 is 13 amino acids. The V end was cut by 2 bases, the J end by 6 bases, with 9 bases between. The germline gives CDR1 MNHEY, CDR2 SMNVEV (reference sequence).

The chain couples TRBV19 to TRBJ1-6, with 7 bases identical to TRBD1. Germline V CDR1 and CDR2: LNHDA, SQIVND (reference sequence). The junction had 5 bases not matched to a gene; V was cut back by 8 bases and J by 1 base. The CDR3 loop spans 15 amino acids. CDR3 loop: CASSEGASYNSPLHF. In nucleotides, the CDR3 is TGTGCCAGTTCGGAGGGGGCGTCCTATAATTCACCCCTCCACTTT.

Only one count was recorded for this clone. The chain combines TRBV9 with TRBJ2-6, with D maybe TRBD2 (6 bases). This CDR3 is built from 16 residues. Trimming cost V 4 bases and J 0 bases, with 11 bases left between them. In germline, CDR1 is SGDLS, CDR2 YYNGEE. CDR3 loop: CASSPLGSSGANVLTF. The CDR3, as DNA: TGTGCCAGCAGCCCCCTCGGGAGCTCTGGGGCCAACGTCCTGACTTTC.

The CDR3 coding sequence is TGTGCCAGCGAGTTGACTAGCGGTTACAATGAGCAGTTCTTC. Its protein product is CASELTSGYNEQFF. The chain employs TRBV7-8 and TRBJ2-1; 9 bases map to TRBD2. This CDR3 has 14 residues. Trimming at V came to 8 bases and at J to 4 bases, leaving 6 bases not matched to a gene. Germline V gene data show CDR1 as SGHVS and CDR2 as FQNEAQ.

The chain carries TRBV19 and TRBJ1-1; 12 nucleotides line up with TRBD1. Losses at the gene ends were 4 bases for V and 7 bases for J; bases not matched to a gene: 4. CDR3 length: 14 amino acids. The germline gives CDR1 LNHDA, CDR2 SQIVND (reference sequence). The chain's CDR3 is CASSTGQGANEAFF. CDR3 nucleotides: TGTGCCAGTAGTACGGGACAGGGGGCGAATGAAGCTTTCTTT.

J is TRBJ2-5 and V is TRBV7-6, with 8 bases matching TRBD2. CDR1 and CDR2 (germline): SGHVS, FNYEAQ. The CDR3 sequence is 14 residues long. J lost 5 bases, V lost 5 bases, and 7 bases had no gene match. As DNA, the CDR3 is TGTGCCAGCAGCCGAGCGGGAGAAGGGGAGACCCAGTACTTC. It is translated as CASSRAGEGETQYF.

Points on this clone: One end of the junction is discordant with germline, which a read error may explain. The chain is built from TRBV6-1 and TRBJ1-3; 7 bases align to TRBD1. The germline V gene encodes CDR1 MNHNS and CDR2 SASEGT. CDR3 length: 15 residues. CDR3 nucleotides: TGTGCCAGCAGAAACCGGGACAGCTCTGGAAACGCCATATATTTT. It is translated as CASRNRDSSGNAIYF.

The chain combines TRBV28 with TRBJ1-2, with TRBD1 identical over 7 bases. The CDR3 is made up of 13 amino acids. The junction had 7 bases not matched to a gene; V was cut back by 5 bases and J by 7 bases. Germline CDR1 reads MDHEN; CDR2 reads SYDVKM. DNA of the CDR3: TGTGCCAGCAGTATACAGGGGATTACTGGCTACACCTTC. Its translation: CASSIQGITGYTF.

This sequence joins TRBV7-2 and TRBJ2-2; 10 bases are a match to TRBD2. The CDR3 totals 17 residues. CDR1 and CDR2 (germline): SGHTA, FQGNSA. V lost 5 bases to trimming and J lost 5 bases; unmatched junction nucleotides: 11. CDR3: CASSPAGAGGFTGELFF. CDR3 DNA: TGTGCCAGCAGCCCAGCCGGAGCGGGAGGGTTTACCGGGGAGCTGTTTTTT.

V gene TRBV4-3 combines with J gene TRBJ1-2; 8 bases agree with TRBD1. J was trimmed by 8 bases and V by 1 base; bases with no gene match: 15. The germline gives CDR1 LGHNA, CDR2 YSLEER. The CDR3 spans 17 residues. CDR3: CASSQGGAGGLVGGYTF. CDR3 sequence (DNA): TGCGCCAGCAGCCAAGGGGGGGCAGGGGGCTTAGTAGGAGGCTACACCTTC.

This rearrangement joins TRBV6-5 to TRBJ1-2; 7 nucleotides line up with TRBD1. Per the germline V gene, CDR1 is MNHEY and CDR2 is SVGAGI. Unmatched junction bases numbered 15, after V lost 11 bases and J lost 3 bases. CDR3 length equals 15 residues. The CDR3 sequence is CASGGGGWEDYGYTF. The CDR3 coding sequence is TGTGCCTCCGGAGGAGGGGGCTGGGAAGACTATGGCTACACCTTC.

The chain is built from TRBV11-3 and TRBJ1-1, with TRBD1 matching over 9 bases. This CDR3 region has 14 residues. Germline V gives CDR1 SGHNT, CDR2 YENEEA. Losses at the gene ends were 5 bases for V and 5 bases for J; bases not matched to a gene: 6. For the CDR3, the DNA is TGTGCCAGCAGCCCGAGACAGGGGGATACTGAAGCTTTCTTT. As protein: CASSPRQGDTEAFF.

The rearrangement uses TRBV19 and TRBJ2-1, with 7 bases identical to TRBD1. The CDR3 spans 13 residues. V shed 8 bases, J shed 4 bases, and the junction held 5 bases outside the gene matches. Germline V CDR1 and CDR2: LNHDA, SQIVND (reference sequence). CDR3: CASQRDRYNEQFF. In nucleotides, the CDR3 is TGTGCCAGTCAACGGGACAGATACAATGAGCAGTTCTTC. Drawing the rest from reference TRBV19 and TRBJ2-1, the complete variable domain is DGGITQSPKYLFRKEGQNVTLSCEQNLNHDAMYWYRQDPGQGLRLIYYSQIVNDFQKGDIAEGYSVSREKKESFPLTVTSAQKNPTAFYLCASQRDRYNEQFFGPGTRLTVL.

The chain uses TRBV28 and TRBJ2-3; the D gene is possibly TRBD1 (5 bases). There are 12 residues in the CDR3. Trimming left V 8 bases short and J 1 base short, with 7 bases between. CDR1 is MDHEN, CDR2 SYDVKM, per germline. The CDR3 sequence is CASVGGTDTQYF. DNA of the CDR3: TGTGCCAGCGTAGGGGGCACAGATACGCAGTATTTT.

This clone was counted a few times. The chain combines TRBV20-1 with TRBJ2-4, with 9 positions matching TRBD1. Trimming removed 6 bases from V and 10 bases from J; junction bases left unmatched: 4. This CDR3 has 11 amino acids. CDR1 is DFQATT and CDR2 is SNEGSKA in the germline V gene (reference sequence). This CDR3 is CSAETGGIQYF. In DNA, the CDR3 is TGCAGTGCGGAGACAGGGGGAATTCAGTACTTC.

In this sample, this clone turned up a few times. The chain combines TRBV6-5 with TRBJ2-2, with 8 bases aligning to TRBD1. Losses at the gene ends were 6 bases for V and 5 bases for J; bases not matched to a gene: 8. Germline V gene lookup returns CDR1 MNHEY and CDR2 SVGAGI. The CDR3 has 15 residues. The CDR3 nucleotides are TGTGCCAGCAGCAGACAGGGGTGGTGGACCGGGGAGCTGTTTTTT. Encoded protein: CASSRQGWWTGELFF.

This clone has a single count. V gene TRBV28 combines with J gene TRBJ1-5, with D possibly TRBD1 on 6 matching bases. Trimming pared 5 bases from V and 0 bases from J, leaving 26 bases between. Germline assignment: CDR1 MDHEN and CDR2 SYDVKM. The length of the CDR3 is 20 residues. This CDR3 is CASSPGAGASYGYSNQPQHF. The CDR3 bases are TGTGCCAGCAGTCCTGGAGCGGGGGCTTCTTACGGTTATAGCAATCAGCCCCAGCATTTT.

V usage is TRBV9 and J usage is TRBJ2-7, with 10 bases identical to TRBD1. This CDR3 region has 14 residues. Germline trimming cut 6 bases from V and 7 bases from J; bases unmatched to any gene: 10. The germline V gene encodes CDR1 SGDLS and CDR2 YYNGEE. As DNA, the CDR3 is TGTGCCAGCACTAGGGGACAGGGGAATGAAGAGCAGTACTTC. This codes for CASTRGQGNEEQYF.